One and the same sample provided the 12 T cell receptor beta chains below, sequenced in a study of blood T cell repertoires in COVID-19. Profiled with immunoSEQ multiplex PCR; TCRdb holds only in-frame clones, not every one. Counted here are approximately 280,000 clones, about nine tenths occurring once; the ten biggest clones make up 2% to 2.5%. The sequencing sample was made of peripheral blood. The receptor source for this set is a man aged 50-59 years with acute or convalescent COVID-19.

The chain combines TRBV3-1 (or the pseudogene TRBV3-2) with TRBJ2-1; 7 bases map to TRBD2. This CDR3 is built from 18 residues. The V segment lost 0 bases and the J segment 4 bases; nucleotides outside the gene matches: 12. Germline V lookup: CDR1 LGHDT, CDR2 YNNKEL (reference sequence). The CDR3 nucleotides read TGTGCCAGCAGCCAAGATCCCCGACTAGCATTGTTGTACAATGAGCAGTTCTTC. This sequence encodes CASSQDPRLALLYNEQFF.

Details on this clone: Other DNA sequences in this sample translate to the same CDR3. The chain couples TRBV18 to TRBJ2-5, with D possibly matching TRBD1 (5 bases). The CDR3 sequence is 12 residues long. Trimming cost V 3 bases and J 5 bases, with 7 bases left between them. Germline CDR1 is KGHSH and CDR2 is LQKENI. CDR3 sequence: CASSPGRETQYF. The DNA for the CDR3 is TGTGCCAGCTCACCGGGGCGCGAGACCCAGTACTTC. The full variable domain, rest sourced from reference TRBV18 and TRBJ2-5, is NAGVMQNPRHLVRRRGQEARLRCSPMKGHSHVYWYRQLPEEGLKFMVYLQKENIIDESGMPKERFSAEFPKEGPSILRIQQVVRGDSAAYFCASSPGRETQYFGPGTRLLVL.

In DNA, the CDR3 is TGCAGTTTTGACAGAAACAATGAGCAGTTCTTC. As protein: CSFDRNNEQFF. This chain connects TRBV20-1 to TRBJ2-1; D perhaps matches TRBD1 (5 bases). The ends were cut back, 8 bases at V and 5 bases at J, with 10 bases in the middle. Germline V lookup: CDR1 DFQATT, CDR2 SNEGSKA (reference sequence). This CDR3 contains 11 residues.

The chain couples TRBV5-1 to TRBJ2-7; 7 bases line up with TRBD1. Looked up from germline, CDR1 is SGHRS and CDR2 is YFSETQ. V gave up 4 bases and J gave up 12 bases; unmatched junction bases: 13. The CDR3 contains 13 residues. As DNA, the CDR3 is TGCGCCAGCAGCCTAGAGACAGGGTCTGGGCGGTACTTC. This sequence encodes CASSLETGSGRYF.

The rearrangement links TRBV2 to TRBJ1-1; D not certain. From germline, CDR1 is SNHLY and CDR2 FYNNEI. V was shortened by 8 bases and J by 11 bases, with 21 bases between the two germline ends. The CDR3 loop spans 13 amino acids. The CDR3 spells CASLIERRTEAFF. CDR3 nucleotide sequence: TGTGCCAGCTTAATAGAGAGGAGAACGGAGGCTTTCTTT. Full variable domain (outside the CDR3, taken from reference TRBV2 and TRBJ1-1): EPEVTQTPSHQVTQMGQEVILRCVPISNHLYFYWYRQILGQKVEFLVSFYNNEISEKSEIFDDQFSVERPDGSNFTLKIRSTKLEDSAMYFCASLIERRTEAFFGQGTRLTVV.

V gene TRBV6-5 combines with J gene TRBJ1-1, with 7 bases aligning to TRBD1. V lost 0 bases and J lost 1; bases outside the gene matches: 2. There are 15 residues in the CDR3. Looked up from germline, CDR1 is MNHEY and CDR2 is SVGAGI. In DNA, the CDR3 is TGTGCCAGCAGTTACTCTGGGACAGAGAACACTGAAGCTTTCTTT. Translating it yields CASSYSGTENTEAFF.

This chain's CDR3 is CASSPGGGVANYGYTF. The CDR3 DNA reads TGCGCCAGCAGCCCAGGCGGGGGGGTAGCTAACTATGGCTACACCTTC. This chain connects TRBV5-1 to TRBJ1-2; D possibly corresponds to TRBD1 (5 bases). In germline, CDR1 is SGHRS, CDR2 YFSETQ. Trimming removed 4 bases at V and 0 bases at J, with 16 bases between. The CDR3 consists of 16 residues.

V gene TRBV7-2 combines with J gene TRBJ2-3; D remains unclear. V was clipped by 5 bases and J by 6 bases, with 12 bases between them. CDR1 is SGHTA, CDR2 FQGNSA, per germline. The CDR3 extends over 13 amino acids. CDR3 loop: CASSPRPGDTQYF. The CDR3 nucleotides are TGTGCCAGCAGCCCTCGACCCGGGGATACGCAGTATTTT.

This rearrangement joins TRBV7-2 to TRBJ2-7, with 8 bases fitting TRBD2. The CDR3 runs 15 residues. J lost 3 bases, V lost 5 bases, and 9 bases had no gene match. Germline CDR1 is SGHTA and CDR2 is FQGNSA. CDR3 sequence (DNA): TGTGCCAGCAGCCCAGCGGGGGCGGAGTACTACGAGCAGTACTTC. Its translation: CASSPAGAEYYEQYF.

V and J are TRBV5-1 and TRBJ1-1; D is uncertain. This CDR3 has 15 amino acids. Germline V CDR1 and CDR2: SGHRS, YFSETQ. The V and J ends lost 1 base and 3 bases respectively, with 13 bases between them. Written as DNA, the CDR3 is TGCGCCAGCAGCTTGATGCCCCGATCGGACACTGAAGCTTTCTTT. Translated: CASSLMPRSDTEAFF.

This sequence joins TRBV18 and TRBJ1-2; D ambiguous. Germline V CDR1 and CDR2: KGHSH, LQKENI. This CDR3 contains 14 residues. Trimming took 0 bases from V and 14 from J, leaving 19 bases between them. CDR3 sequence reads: CASSPPSLSDLWTF. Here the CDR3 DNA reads TGTGCCAGCTCACCACCCTCCCTGTCTGACTTGTGGACCTTC.

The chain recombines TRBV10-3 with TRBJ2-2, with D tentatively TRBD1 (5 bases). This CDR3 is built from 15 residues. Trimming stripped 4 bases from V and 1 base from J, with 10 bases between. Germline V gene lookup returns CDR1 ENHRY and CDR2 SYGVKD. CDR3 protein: CAISGQGKNTGELFF. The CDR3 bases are TGTGCCATCAGTGGGCAGGGAAAGAACACCGGGGAGCTGTTTTTT.